This T cell receptor beta chain came from a study of blood T cell repertoires in COVID-19 (TCRdb year 2020). As for the study more broadly: The collaborator samples originated in the United States, Italy and Spain and spanned the acute and convalescent phases of COVID-19. The material from the prospective study consisted of cDNA or gDNA derived from T cells, B-cell-depleted T cells, or PBMCs. Subjects who had been exposed to COVID-19, were actively infected with it, or had recovered from it provided the deeply sampled blood TCRbeta repertoires that made up the dataset. The repertoires were made available in a free public database intended to serve as a resource for research on the immune response to SARS-CoV-2. Samples came from the ongoing ImmuneRACE study (first 160 participants) plus 1,254 subjects from 6 global collaborators. Sample metadata almost always included a de-identified subject ID, COVID-19 status, age in years and sex. Where available, HLA class I and class II types were obtained from metadata supplied by the sample provider rather than from assay-based typing. Summary of the overall study and its limitations: How much clinical and demographic metadata was included differed by source and by participant, and the metadata was provided uncurated.

The immunoSEQ Assay, a bias-controlled multiplex PCR, was used to amplify TCRbeta CDR3 regions from genomic DNA. Turning to the authors' computational methods: Within the assay, amplification of reference gene primers was used to estimate how many nucleated cells each sample contained. Sequence reads were collapsed and filtered to measure the absolute abundance of every unique TCRbeta CDR3 rearrangement. For each sample, productive Simpson clonality was calculated by taking the square root of Simpson's diversity index across productive rearrangements. The table was pulled from immuneACCESS by TCRdb, which kept in-frame rearrangements only. Such tables lose some clones; where checked, under half of the loss comes from unresolved V genes, and the rest has no known cause. That table is the source of V, J and clone size, and D and trimming were worked out from the DNA. The sample table lists under 300,000 clones, about nine tenths of them with a count of one. The biggest ten clones account for under 6.5% of the sample.

Whole blood was collected in K2EDTA tubes by collaborating institutions according to the institutions' own protocols. For TCRbeta analysis, collaborators shipped samples as frozen whole blood, isolated PBMCs, or DNA extracted from either of those sample types. The germline V end is reduced by 0 bases and the J end by 3 bases; junction bases left unmatched: 7. The germline V gene (reference sequence) specifies WNHNN as CDR1 and SYGVQD as CDR2. There are 18 amino acids in the CDR3, from cysteine to phenylalanine inclusive. This entry keeps only the CDR3 DNA: 54 bases, framed from base 1. On this clone: Its antigen is unknown. Per-base qualities were not stored, and no clone one base away is much larger.

The receptor was isolated from a man between 60 and 75 years old with acute or convalescent COVID-19. Sequencing input: peripheral blood. In this chain, TRBV10-1 is recombined with TRBJ2-2, and TRBD1 aligns with 10 junction nucleotides. Read as DNA, the sequence is TGCGCCAGCAGTGAGTCGAATCTCGGGACAGGGGACACCGGGGAGCTGTTTTTT. It translates to CASSESNLGTGDTGELFF.